This T cell receptor beta chain was sequenced for a study of Ad26.COV2.S vaccination and SARS-CoV-2 variants. This clone has a handful of counts. As for treatment: about 20 received Ad26.COV2.S at low or high dose, single or two shots; about 5 received placebo; per-sample allocation not given. Vaccine and placebo recipients were sampled on day 63 after the first injection. Data came from immunoSEQ multiplex PCR; TCRdb stores just in-frame clones and leaves some out. The table includes roughly 250,000 clones, around nine tenths detected once. Germline CDR1 and CDR2: LNHDA and SQIVND (reference sequence). Trimming at V came to 7 bases and at J to 6 bases, leaving 6 bases not matched to a gene. CDR3 length equals 15 residues.

The sample was peripheral blood, taken in a trial of Ad26.COV2.S vaccine versus placebo. This chain uses TRBV19 with TRBJ1-6, with 10 positions matching TRBD1. The receptor comes from a person between 18 and 60 years old who received the Ad26.COV2.S COVID-19 vaccine or a placebo. The CDR3 coding sequence is TGTGCCAGTACCTCGACAGGGGGCTCTAATTCACCCCTCCACTTT. This translates into CASTSTGGSNSPLHF.